These T cell receptor beta chains were read from a single sample in a study of blood T cell repertoires in COVID-19. Some clones are missing from TCRdb's copy, which holds only in-frame ones; the method was immunoSEQ multiplex PCR. The sample shows some 700,000 clones, about 87% of them seen only once. Specimen: peripheral blood. These receptor sequences come from a young woman with acute or convalescent COVID-19. Each CDR3 is given with its conserved first and last residue. A D gene is named only where the DNA matches it firmly. Some rows mark clone size as missing; the rest say once, few, many or name a class of expanded clone.

-,-,TRBV29-1,TRBJ2-3,TGCAGCGTTGAAGATCAATTCAGGGCAACCGCCTTCACAGATACGCAGTATTTT,CSVEDQFRATAFTDTQYF
TRBD2,few,TRBV27,TRBJ2-7,TGTGCCAGCAGGGCCCCTAGCGGGGGTTCGGGCGAGCAGTACTTC,CASRAPSGGSGEQYF
TRBD1,-,TRBV28,TRBJ1-1,TGTGCCAGCAGGAATACAGGGGAGGCGGCTGAAGCTTTCTTT,CASRNTGEAAEAFF
-,-,TRBV19,TRBJ2-3,TGTGCCAGTAGTCGTCAGGGCAACACAGATACGCAGTATTTT,CASSRQGNTDTQYF
-,-,TRBV4-1,TRBJ2-7,TGCGCCAGCAGCGATAGCAGCGAATCCTACGAGCAGTACTTC,CASSDSSESYEQYF
TRBD1,-,TRBV4-3,TRBJ1-6,TGCGCCAGCAGCCCAGGACAGGGGAATTCACCCCTCCACTTT,CASSPGQGNSPLHF
TRBD1,once,TRBV4-2,TRBJ2-7,TGTGCCAGCAGCCCTGGGACAGGGACCGTCTACGAGCAGTACTTC,CASSPGTGTVYEQYF
-,-,TRBV2,TRBJ2-5,TGTGCCAGCAGACCGACGGGACATACTTACCGGGAGACCCAGTACTTC,CASRPTGHTYRETQYF
-,-,TRBV12-3/TRBV12-4,TRBJ1-1,TGTGCCAGCAGGACACAGGGCTGGACTGAAGCTTTCTTT,CASRTQGWTEAFF
-,-,TRBV13,TRBJ2-3,TGTGCCAGCAGCTTAAAGTGGGGGCAGACAGATACGCAGTATTTT,CASSLKWGQTDTQYF
TRBD1,once,TRBV12-5,TRBJ2-1,TGTGCTAGTGGTCCCCGTTGGACAGGGGGAACAAATGAGCAGTTCTTC,CASGPRWTGGTNEQFF
-,few,TRBV7-9,TRBJ2-7,TGTGCCAGCAGCCCGGCGACATACGAGCAGTACTTC,CASSPATYEQYF
-,-,TRBV7-8,TRBJ2-3,TGTGCCAGCAACCTGGGGGAGGCTGGGACAGATACGCAGTATTTT,CASNLGEAGTDTQYF
-,-,TRBV14,TRBJ2-3,TGTGCCAGCAGCCAACTCGGACACTTCAGCACAGATACGCAGTATTTT,CASSQLGHFSTDTQYF
-,-,TRBV24-1,TRBJ2-1,TGTGCCGTTGAGGACTACTACAATGAGCAGTTCTTC,CAVEDYYNEQFF